The text below deals with one T cell receptor (beta chain). There is no known antigen for this receptor. Base qualities are not provided; no much larger clone lies one nucleotide away. The data were obtained in a study of blood T cell repertoires in COVID-19 (dated by TCRdb to between 2020 and 2021). The study in broad terms: Collaborator samples came from the United States, Italy and Spain and covered acute and convalescent phases of COVID-19. The material from the prospective study consisted of cDNA or gDNA derived from T cells, B-cell-depleted T cells, or PBMCs. Deeply sampled blood TCRbeta repertoires from subjects exposed to, actively infected with, or recovered from COVID-19 were included in the dataset. A freely available public database, intended as a resource for researchers studying the immune response to SARS-CoV-2, is where the repertoires were released. Samples were obtained from the ongoing ImmuneRACE study (first 160 participants) and from 1,254 subjects provided by 6 global collaborators. Nearly every sample came with metadata listing a de-identified subject ID, COVID-19 status, age in years and sex. HLA class I and class II types, where available, came from metadata supplied by the sample provider rather than from assay-based typing.

TCRbeta CDR3 regions were amplified from genomic DNA using the immunoSEQ Assay, a bias-controlled multiplex PCR. The authors' pipeline ran thus. Within the assay, amplification of reference gene primers was used to estimate how many nucleated cells each sample contained. Sequence reads were collapsed and filtered to measure the absolute abundance of every unique TCRbeta CDR3 rearrangement. For each sample, productive Simpson clonality was calculated as the square root of Simpson's diversity index across productive rearrangements. In TCRdb, the immuneACCESS table is reduced to in-frame sequences with V and J assigned. These tables do not hold every clone; where another copy was compared, an unresolved V gene accounts for under half, and the others remain unexplained. That table supplies the V and J calls and clone size; D and trimming were determined from the DNA. The sample yields about 260,000 clones; around 86% were counted once. Over 4% of the sample goes to the ten largest clones.

The study at large found these results: Clinical and demographic metadata were provided uncurated, with the amount varying by source and participant.

At one collaborating source in Seattle, patients were enrolled during active infection and were followed longitudinally through the course of disease. Each collaborating institution followed its own protocols to collect whole blood in K2EDTA tubes. For TCRbeta analysis, collaborators shipped samples as frozen whole blood, isolated PBMCs, or DNA extracted from either of those sample types. From its cysteine to its phenylalanine, the CDR3 spans 13 amino acids. Just the 39-base CDR3 DNA is kept, in frame starting at base 1. V sheds 0 bases and J sheds 5 bases, leaving 8 bases between their ends. Reading the germline V gene (reference sequence) gives CDR1 SEHNR and CDR2 FQNEAQ.

The source is a woman aged 60-75 years with COVID-19, enrolled during active disease. Material: peripheral blood. The chain joins TRBV7-9 to TRBJ2-7, with the identity of the D gene unclear. The CDR3: CASSLAGSNEQYF. The DNA sequence is given as TGTGCCAGCAGCTTAGCCGGTAGCAACGAGCAGTACTTC.